In its sample, the clone carrying this T cell receptor beta chain was seen many times. Its antigen remains unidentified. TCRdb independently ran MiXCR on the 5' RACE reads; one entry per CDR3 protein. Here the sample spans roughly 90,000 distinct CDR3 sequences, roughly 8.8% being singletons. The data were obtained in a study of CD8 T cells in ankylosing spondylitis. Study-level findings and limits: Characteristic, it appeared, of ankylosing spondylitis blood was a TCR beta motif of eight highly homologous variants.

Specimen: blood, either unsorted or a sorted T cell fraction (not recorded which). The TCR sequence derives from a male donor with ankylosing spondylitis.

The CDR3 DNA follows: TGTGCCATCCTAGCGGGAGGTAACTACGAGCAGTACTTC. Its protein product is CAILAGGNYEQYF. The rearrangement links TRBV7-9 to TRBJ2-7, with 11 bases aligning to TRBD2. This CDR3 is 13 amino acids long. The V segment lost 10 bases and the J segment 3 bases; nucleotides outside the gene matches: 5. Germline CDR1 reads SEHNR; CDR2 reads FQNEAQ (reference sequence). Filled out from reference TRBV7-9 and TRBJ2-7, the complete variable domain reads DTGVSQNPRHKITKRGQNVTFRCDPISEHNRLYWYRQTLGQGPEFLTYFQNEAQLEKSRLLSDRFSAERPKGSFSTLEIQRTEQGDSAMYLCAILAGGNYEQYFGPGTRLTVT.